This T cell receptor (beta chain) came from a study of T cells after yellow fever vaccination. General observations from the study: The secondary response was weaker but peaked faster, day 5 versus 15.

The CDR3 length is 15 residues. The V gene end was trimmed by 3 bases and the J gene end by 0 bases; junction bases not matched to a gene: 6. CDR1 is DFQATT, CDR2 SNEGSKA, per germline (reference sequence). TCRdb redid the calling of the 5' RACE reads with MiXCR, one entry per CDR3 protein. Of some 560,000 distinct CDR3 sequences in the sample, around 16% were seen once. The sample holds a few counts of this clonotype. Antigen specificity is unknown. The chain employs TRBV20-1 and TRBJ2-5; 8 bases are shared with TRBD2. The source of this sequence is a man between 18 and 29 years old who received the YFV17D yellow fever vaccine. The source was PBMCs, collected 5 to 6 days after the first yellow fever vaccination. The CDR3 coding sequence is TGCAGTGCTAGTAGCAGCGGGGGTAACCAAGAGACCCAGTACTTC. Residues: CSASSSGGNQETQYF.